This TCR beta chain appears in the sequencing data of a study of T cells in Graves' hyperthyroidism and ophthalmopathy. The hyperthyroidism was newly diagnosed and had lasted under 2 months; the patients were aged 18 to 65. Each diagnosis was grounded in clinical symptoms, serum thyroxine and TRAb, thyroid ultrasound, and orbital computed tomography. 10 ml of fresh peripheral blood supplied the PBMCs. The TCR beta CDR3 regions underwent amplification using RNA transcripts as the source. The TCR CDR3 was amplified in a first-round RT-PCR using the HTBI primer set. TCRdb itself ran the multiplex PCR reads through MiXCR, one entry per CDR3 protein. The sample includes 450,000 to 650,000 distinct CDR3 sequences, less than 25% of them seen just once. The CDR3 has 18 amino acids. Trimming took 0 bases from V and 1 from J; bases not matched to a gene: 6. Germline loops: CDR1 MNHEY, CDR2 SVGEGT. This clonotype was seen repeatedly, ten times or more.

The sample was blood. V and J are TRBV6-2 or TRBV6-3 and TRBJ2-6, with 7 bases matching TRBD1. This clonotype was obtained from a man younger than 30 with Graves' hyperthyroidism. The CDR3 here is CASSYSTGTFSGANVLTF. Written as DNA, the CDR3 is TGTGCCAGCAGTTACTCGACAGGGACCTTTTCTGGGGCCAACGTCCTGACTTTC.